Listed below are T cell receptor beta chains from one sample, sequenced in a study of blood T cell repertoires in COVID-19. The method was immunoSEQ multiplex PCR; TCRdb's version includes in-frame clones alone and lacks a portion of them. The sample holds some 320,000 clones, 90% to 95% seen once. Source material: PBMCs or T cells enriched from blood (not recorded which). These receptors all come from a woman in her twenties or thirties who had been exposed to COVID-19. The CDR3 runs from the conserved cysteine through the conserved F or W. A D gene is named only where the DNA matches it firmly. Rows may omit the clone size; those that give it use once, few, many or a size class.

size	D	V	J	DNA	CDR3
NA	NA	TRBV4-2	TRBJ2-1	TGTGCCAGCAGCCAAGAGGCAGAATCCTACAATGAGCAGTTCTTC	CASSQEAESYNEQFF
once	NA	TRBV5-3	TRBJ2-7	TGTGCCAGAAGCTTACAGCAGTATTCTCACTACGAGCAGTACTTC	CARSLQQYSHYEQYF
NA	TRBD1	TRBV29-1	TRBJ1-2	TGCAGCGTTGCCTCCGGGACAGATGGCTACACCTTC	CSVASGTDGYTF
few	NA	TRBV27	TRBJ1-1	TGTGCCAGCAGTTTAATACAGAACACTGAAGCTTTCTTT	CASSLIQNTEAFF
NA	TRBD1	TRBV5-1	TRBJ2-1	TGCGCCAGCAGCTTGGCCGGACAGGGATCCAATGAGCAGTTCTTC	CASSLAGQGSNEQFF
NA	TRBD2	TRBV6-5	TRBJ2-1	TGTGCCAGCAGTTCTAGCGGGGGATACTACAATGAGCAGTTCTTC	CASSSSGGYYNEQFF
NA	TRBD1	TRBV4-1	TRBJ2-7	TGCGCCAGCAGCTACCGACAGGGCTCCTACGAGCAGTACTTC	CASSYRQGSYEQYF
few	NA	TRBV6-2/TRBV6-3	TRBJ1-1	TGTGCCAGCAGTTACCCCAACAGGGACACTGAAGCTTTCTTT	CASSYPNRDTEAFF
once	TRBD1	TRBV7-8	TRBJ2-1	TGTGCCAGCAGCGAACCGGGACAGCCCAATGAGCAGTTCTTC	CASSEPGQPNEQFF
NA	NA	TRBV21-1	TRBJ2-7	TGTGCCAGCAGCCCCCCCCTGCGGAACTTC	CASSPPLRNF
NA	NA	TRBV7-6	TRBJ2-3	TGTGCCAGCAGCTTAGGGGTGAGGAACACAGATACGCAGTATTTT	CASSLGVRNTDTQYF
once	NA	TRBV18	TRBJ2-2	TGTGCCAGCTCACCACCGCAGGGTAGGGACACCGGGGAGCTGTTTTTT	CASSPPQGRDTGELFF
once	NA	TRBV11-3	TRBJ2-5	TGTGCCAGCAGCCCCGGGGGACAAGAGACCCAGTACTTC	CASSPGGQETQYF
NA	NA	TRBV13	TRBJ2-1	TGTGCCAGCAGCTTAGCCCGTCCCGGCTCCTACAATGAGCAGTTCTTC	CASSLARPGSYNEQFF
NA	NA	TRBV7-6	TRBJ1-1	TGTGCCAGCAGCTTAGCGCGGGATACGAGGGCAGGGAGCATGAACACTGAAGCTTTCTTT	CASSLARDTRAGSMNTEAFF
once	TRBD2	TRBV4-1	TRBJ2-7	TGCGCCAGCAGCCCCCTTGAGCGGGGGATCGACGAGCAGTACTTC	CASSPLERGIDEQYF
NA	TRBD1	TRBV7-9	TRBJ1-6	TGTGCCAGCAGCTTAGCACAGGGGACCGGTGGGAATTCACCCCTCCACTTT	CASSLAQGTGGNSPLHF
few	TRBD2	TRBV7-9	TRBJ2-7	TGTGCCAGCAGCTTAGCGCTCGGGACTACCCATTCCTACGAGCAGTACTTC	CASSLALGTTHSYEQYF
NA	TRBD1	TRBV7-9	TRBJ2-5	TGTGCCAGCAGCTCCCGGCAGGGGGCTCCGGAGACCCAGTACTTC	CASSSRQGAPETQYF
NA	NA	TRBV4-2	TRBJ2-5	TGTGCCAGCAGCCGCATAAAGCGGGTACAAGAGACCCAGTACTTC	CASSRIKRVQETQYF
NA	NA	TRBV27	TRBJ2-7	TGTGCCAGCAGTCGTAGGGGGAGATACGAGCAGTACTTC	CASSRRGRYEQYF
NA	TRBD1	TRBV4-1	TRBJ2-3	TGCGCCAGCAGTGAACTCTGGGGACAGGGGCCAGATACGCAGTATTTT	CASSELWGQGPDTQYF
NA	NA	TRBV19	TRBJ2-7	TGTGCCAGTAGTAAAACGGACAGTAACTCCTACGAGCAGTACTTC	CASSKTDSNSYEQYF
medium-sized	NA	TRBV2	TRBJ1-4	TGTGCCAGCAGTGACAGGGGTTCAGAAAAACTGTTTTTT	CASSDRGSEKLFF
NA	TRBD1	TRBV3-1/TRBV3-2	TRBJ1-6	TGTGCCAGCAGCCATCCTGCCGGGACAGGGAGTACCCTCCACTTT	CASSHPAGTGSTLHF
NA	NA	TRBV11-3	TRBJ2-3	TGTGCCAGCAGCTTCGAGGGTCCAGATACGCAGTATTTT	CASSFEGPDTQYF
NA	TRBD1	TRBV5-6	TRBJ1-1	TGTGCCAGCAGCGTAGGACAGGGAGGGTATGCTTTCTTT	CASSVGQGGYAFF
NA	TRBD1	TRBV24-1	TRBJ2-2	TGTGCCACCAGGGGGACAGGGCCCGGGGAGCTGTTTTTT	CATRGTGPGELFF
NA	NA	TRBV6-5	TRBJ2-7	TGTGCCAGCAGTTACGGAGGGGGCCCCTACGAGCAGTACTTC	CASSYGGGPYEQYF
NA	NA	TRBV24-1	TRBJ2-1	TGTGCCACCAGTGATTTCTACAGGGAAAGCGATGAGCAGTTCTTC	CATSDFYRESDEQFF
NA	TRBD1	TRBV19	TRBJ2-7	TGTGCCAGTAGTATCGGCAGGGGGCTGGACGAGCAGTACTTC	CASSIGRGLDEQYF
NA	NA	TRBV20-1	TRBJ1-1	TGCAGTGCTAGTAATCAGGGCGGGGGGAACACTGAAGCTTTCTTT	CSASNQGGGNTEAFF
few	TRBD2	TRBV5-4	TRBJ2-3	TGTGCCAGCAGCGCGGGCGGGGGAACTAGCACAGATACGCAGTATTTT	CASSAGGGTSTDTQYF
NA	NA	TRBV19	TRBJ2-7	TGTGCCAGTAGGAAGTTTGCTTTGTCGGGGGATTCCTACGAGCAGTACTTC	CASRKFALSGDSYEQYF
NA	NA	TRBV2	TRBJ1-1	TGTGCCAGCAGTGACAGGGGGAACACTGAAGCTTTCTTT	CASSDRGNTEAFF
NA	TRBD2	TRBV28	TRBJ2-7	TGTGCCAGCAGGAGACTAGCGGGGGCCTACGAGCAGTACTTC	CASRRLAGAYEQYF
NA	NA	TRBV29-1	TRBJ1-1	TGCAGCGTCCGGGACCCGGGGGGTAGAAACACTGAAGCTTTCTTT	CSVRDPGGRNTEAFF
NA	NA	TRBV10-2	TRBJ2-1	TGCGCCAGCAGTGCCCACGGAGCGGGCCACTACAATGAGCAGTTCTTC	CASSAHGAGHYNEQFF
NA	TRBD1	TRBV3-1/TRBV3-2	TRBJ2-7	TGTGCCAGCAGCCAAACAGGGGGCAAGTACGAGCAGTACTTC	CASSQTGGKYEQYF
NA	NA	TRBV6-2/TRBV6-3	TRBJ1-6	TGTGCCAGCAGTTACGGGGGGGGTCCGTCACCCCTCCACTTT	CASSYGGGPSPLHF
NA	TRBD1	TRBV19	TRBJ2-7	TGTGCCAGTACCTCGCACAGGGGGCCCTACGAGCAGTACTTC	CASTSHRGPYEQYF
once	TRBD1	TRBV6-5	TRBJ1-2	TGTGCCAGCAGGGCCGGGACAGGGTACGGCTACACCTTC	CASRAGTGYGYTF
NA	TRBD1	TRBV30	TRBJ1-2	TGTGCCTGGAGTCCCTGGACAGGGGCTACCGTCTTC	CAWSPWTGATVF
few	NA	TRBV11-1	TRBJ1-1	TGTGCCAGCAGCGCCCAGGGCCACACTGAAGCTTTCTTT	CASSAQGHTEAFF
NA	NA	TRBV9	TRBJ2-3	TGTGCCAGTAGTTTAACCTACGTCCGGCCAGACATCACTAGCCGGCCAGATACGCAGTATTTT	CASSLTYVRPDITSRPDTQYF
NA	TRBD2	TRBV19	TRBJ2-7	TGTGCCAGTACCCAAGCGGGAGGGGACACATCCTACGAGCAGTACTTC	CASTQAGGDTSYEQYF
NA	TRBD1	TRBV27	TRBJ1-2	TGTGCCAGCAGACCCCAGGGGGCGGGGTATGGCTACACCTTC	CASRPQGAGYGYTF
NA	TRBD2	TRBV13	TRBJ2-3	TGTGCCAGCAGCCTAGCCCAGCGGGGGAGCACAGATACGCAGTATTTT	CASSLAQRGSTDTQYF
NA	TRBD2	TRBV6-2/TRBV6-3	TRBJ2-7	TGTGCCAGCAGTTACTCGGGGACTAGCGGCTACGAGCAGTACTTC	CASSYSGTSGYEQYF
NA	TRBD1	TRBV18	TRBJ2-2	TGTGCCAGCTCAATCCCGGGACAGGGAAGCACCGGGGAGCTGTTTTTT	CASSIPGQGSTGELFF
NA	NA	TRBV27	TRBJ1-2	TGTGCCAGCAGAACCTGGGCTGGCTACACCTTC	CASRTWAGYTF